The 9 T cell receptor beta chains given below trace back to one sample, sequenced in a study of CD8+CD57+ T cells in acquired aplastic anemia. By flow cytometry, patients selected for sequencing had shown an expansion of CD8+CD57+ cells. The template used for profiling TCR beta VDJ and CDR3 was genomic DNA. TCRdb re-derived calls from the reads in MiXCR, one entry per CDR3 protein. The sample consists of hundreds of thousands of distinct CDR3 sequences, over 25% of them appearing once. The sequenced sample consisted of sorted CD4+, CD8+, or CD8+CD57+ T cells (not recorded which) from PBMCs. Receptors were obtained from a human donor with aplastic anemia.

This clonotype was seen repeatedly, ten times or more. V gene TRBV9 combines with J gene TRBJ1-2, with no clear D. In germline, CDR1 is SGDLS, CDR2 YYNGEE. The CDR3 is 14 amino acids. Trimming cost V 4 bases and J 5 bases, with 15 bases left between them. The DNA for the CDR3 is TGTGCCAGCAGCCCCCTGGAGGCGGGATATGGCTACACCTTC. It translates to CASSPLEAGYGYTF.

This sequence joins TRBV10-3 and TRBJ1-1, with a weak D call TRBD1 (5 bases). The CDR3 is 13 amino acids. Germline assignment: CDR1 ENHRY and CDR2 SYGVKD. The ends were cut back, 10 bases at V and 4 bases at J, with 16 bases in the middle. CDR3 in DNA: TGTGCCAGCAGCCCCAGGGTTTTCACTGAAGCTTTCTTT. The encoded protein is CASSPRVFTEAFF.

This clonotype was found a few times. Here the CDR3 reads CASSEGYGYTF. The CDR3 DNA is TGTGCCAGCAGTGAGGGCTATGGCTACACCTTC. The rearrangement uses TRBV2 and TRBJ1-2, with D uncertain. V shed 3 bases and J shed 4 bases, with 3 bases lying between them. This CDR3 comprises 11 residues. Germline V CDR1 and CDR2: SNHLY, FYNNEI.

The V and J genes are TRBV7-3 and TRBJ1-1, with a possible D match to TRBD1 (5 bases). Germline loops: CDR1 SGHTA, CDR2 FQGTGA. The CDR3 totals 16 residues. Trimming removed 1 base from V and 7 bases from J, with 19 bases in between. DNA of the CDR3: TGTGCCAGCAGCTTAAACCCCAGGGCAGGAGGTATTGAAGCTTTCTTT. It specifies CASSLNPRAGGIEAFF.

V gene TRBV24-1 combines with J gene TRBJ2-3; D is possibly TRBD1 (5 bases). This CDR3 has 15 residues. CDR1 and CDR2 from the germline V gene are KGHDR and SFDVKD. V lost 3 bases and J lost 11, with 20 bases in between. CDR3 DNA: TGTGCCACCAGTGATGGGGCTTACTCCTACAATGAGCAGTATTTT. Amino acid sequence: CATSDGAYSYNEQYF.

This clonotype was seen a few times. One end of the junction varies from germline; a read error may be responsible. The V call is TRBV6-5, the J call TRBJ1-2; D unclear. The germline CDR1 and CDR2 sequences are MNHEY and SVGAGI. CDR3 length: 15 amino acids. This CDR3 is CASSYSQYSNYGCTF. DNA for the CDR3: TGTGCCAGCAGTTACTCCCAGTACTCTAACTATGGCTGCACCTTC.

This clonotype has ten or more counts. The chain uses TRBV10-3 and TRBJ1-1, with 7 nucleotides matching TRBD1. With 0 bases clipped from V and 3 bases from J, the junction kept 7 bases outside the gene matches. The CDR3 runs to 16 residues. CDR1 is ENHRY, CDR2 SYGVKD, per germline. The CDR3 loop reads CAISESSRQGYTEAFF. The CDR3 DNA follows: TGTGCCATCAGTGAGTCGTCGAGACAGGGCTACACTGAAGCTTTCTTT.

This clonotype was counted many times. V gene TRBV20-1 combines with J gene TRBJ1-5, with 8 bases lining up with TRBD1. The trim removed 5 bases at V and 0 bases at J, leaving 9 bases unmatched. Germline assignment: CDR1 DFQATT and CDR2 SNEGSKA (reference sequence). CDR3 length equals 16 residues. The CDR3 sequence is CSASDRQGHSNQPQHF. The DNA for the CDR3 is TGCAGTGCTTCCGACCGACAGGGGCATAGCAATCAGCCCCAGCATTTT.

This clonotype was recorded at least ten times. The CDR3 bases are TGTGCCAGCAGCGTAGCGGCGGGAGTGGAAGAGACCCAGTACTTC. Protein sequence: CASSVAAGVEETQYF. This rearrangement joins TRBV9 to TRBJ2-5; 7 bases agree with TRBD2. CDR3 length: 15 residues. V shed 0 bases and J 3 bases; nucleotides not matched to a gene: 5. Looked up from germline, CDR1 is SGDLS and CDR2 is YYNGEE.